This T cell receptor (beta chain) was identified during a study of tumor-infiltrating lymphocytes in primary liver carcinoma (TCRdb year 2017). About the full investigation: Between late 2015 and March 2016, five patients in China with histopathologically diagnosed primary liver carcinoma had surgical resection. Each sample produced roughly 3.5 to 7.13 million productive TCRbeta reads, and read depth showed no significant difference between tissue types. Of the five patients (three men and two women, aged 30 to 69 years), four had hepatocellular carcinoma and one had combined HCC and intrahepatic cholangiocarcinoma. A total of 35 specimens from 5 patients underwent TCRbeta repertoire sequencing, comprising 25 tumor regions, 5 adjacent noncancerous liver tissues and 5 peripheral blood samples. The tumors of the five patients were staged as T1-T3 N0M0, with maximum diameters ranging from roughly 4 to 10 cm. Across five regions of each liver tumor, along with adjacent normal tissue and blood, the study brought together TCRbeta repertoire sequencing, expression microarrays and whole-exome sequencing. Technical replicate repertoires showed high reproducibility, with mean shared-clone rates around 0.9 and correlation coefficients above 0.95.

A constant-region primer and ProtoScript II reverse transcriptase were used to reverse-transcribe TCRbeta-specific cDNA from roughly 0.55 ug total RNA. Three nested multiplex PCR rounds, following a slightly modified ARM-PCR procedure, were used to build the TCRbeta libraries. The first two PCR rounds used multiplex TRBV1-TRBV30 forward primers with a Cbeta reverse primer, each for 10 cycles. A final 25-cycle PCR with Deep VentR polymerase added sample barcodes and Illumina adapters. Before sequencing, amplicons of 200-500 bp were purified from gel using a QIAquick gel extraction kit. An Illumina HiSeq 2500 was used to sequence the TCRbeta amplicons with 250-bp paired-end reads. Per the original workflow: Reads were quality-trimmed with Trimmomatic v0.33, and paired reads were merged with FLASH v1.2.11 to recover full CDR3 sequences. V, D and J germline segments were assigned to the rearranged TCRbeta sequences using MiGEC v1.2.1b. VDJtools v1.0.0 computed clonotype statistics and Shannon-Wiener diversity indices. Except for diversity analysis, only each sample's 250 most abundant clonotypes were used in subsequent analyses to reduce sampling bias. TCRdb reprocessed the public reads (quality trimming at Q25 with fastp, clone calling with MiXCR) and kept in-frame beta chains. Rows are combined by CDR3 protein, so each entry shows the most common genes and DNA. TCRdb's processing, not the authors', yielded these V and J calls. Here the sample has hundreds of thousands of distinct CDR3 sequences; 45% to 70% occur a single time. Together, the top ten hold about 15% of the sample.

A remark on this clonotype: The antigen it recognizes is unknown. At one end the junction does not follow the germline gene, possibly because of a read error.

Reading from cysteine to phenylalanine, the CDR3 counts 13 amino acids. The sequence is cut down to CDR3 DNA, 39 bases in frame from base 1. CDR1 and CDR2 were assigned from the germline V gene as SGHRS and YFSETQ. Blood RNA was extracted from unsorted whole blood with TRIzol reagent; germline DNA came from the DNeasy Blood & Tissue kit. At the time of sampling, the patients had chronic HBV infection and had not received any treatment. Four milliliters of peripheral blood were collected into K2EDTA tubes before surgery. Overall study results and their limits: Comparison of CD4+ and CD8+ T cell repertoires was precluded by the use of bulk unsorted samples. Repertoire overlap was higher between tumor regions (mean approximately 36%) than tumor-adjacent (17%) or tumor-blood (14%) pairs, consistent with antigen-driven expansion. A significantly larger repertoire fraction was made up by the top 250 clones in tumors than in blood (p = 0.039). The study included only four or five patients, and the authors note findings should be validated in a larger study. Because only the TCR beta chain was sequenced and unpaired alpha chains were not captured, true repertoire diversity is likely underestimated.

This sequence was found in a woman in her 30s with primary liver carcinoma and hepatitis B virus infection. The chain couples TRBV5-1 to TRBJ2-5; the best D guess is TRBD1, with 6 bases matching. Sequences were obtained from peripheral blood. The CDR3 region has the sequence CTSSWQRGETQYF. The DNA sequence is given as TGCACCAGCAGCTGGCAGAGGGGGGAGACCCAGTACTTC.